The 5 T cell receptor beta chains below were found in one sample sequenced in a study of brain T cells in children with intractable seizures. Sequencing was performed with immunoSEQ multiplex PCR; in TCRdb, only in-frame clones are kept and a portion is missing. Here the sample spans around 44,000 clones, 75% to 95% being singletons. This specimen consisted of peripheral blood, obtained at surgery. The receptors were gathered from a girl under 10 years old with tuberous sclerosis and intractable seizures.

V and J are TRBV20-1 and TRBJ1-2, with unresolved D. Trimming took 3 bases from V and 1 from J, leaving 9 bases between them. The CDR3 is 13 residues long. CDR1 DFQATT and CDR2 SNEGSKA come from the germline V gene (reference sequence). The CDR3 loop reads CSASAGVNYGYTF. The CDR3 DNA reads as TGCAGTGCTAGTGCTGGGGTTAACTATGGCTACACCTTC.

The rearrangement links TRBV3-1 (or the pseudogene TRBV3-2) to TRBJ1-6; D gene uncertain. V shed 4 bases and J shed 6 bases, with 7 bases lying between them. From germline, CDR1 is LGHDT and CDR2 YNNKEL (reference sequence). The CDR3 is 13 residues long. CDR3 loop: CASSLQVNSPLHF. Here the CDR3 DNA reads TGTGCCAGCAGCCTCCAGGTTAATTCACCCCTCCACTTT.

The chain combines TRBV15 with TRBJ2-7, with TRBD1 matching 8 bases. V lost 5 bases to trimming and J lost 4 bases; unmatched junction nucleotides: 10. CDR1 and CDR2 from the germline V gene are LNHNV and YYDKDF (reference sequence). The CDR3 totals 15 residues. The CDR3 here is CATSGSGTGVYEQYV. In DNA form, the CDR3 reads TGTGCCACCAGCGGGTCCGGGACAGGTGTATACGAGCAGTACGTC.

The chain joins TRBV3-1 (or the pseudogene TRBV3-2) to TRBJ2-3; TRBD2 might be the D (5 bases). There are 16 residues in the CDR3. Germline V lookup: CDR1 LGHDT, CDR2 YNNKEL (reference sequence). Trimming took 1 base from V and 0 from J, leaving 11 bases between them. The chain's CDR3 is CASSQALGMSTDTQYF. The CDR3 bases are TGTGCCAGCAGCCAAGCTCTCGGGATGAGCACAGATACGCAGTATTTT.

V and J are TRBV5-1 and TRBJ2-5, with 9 bases matching TRBD1. After removal of 2 bases from V and 4 bases from J, the junction contained 6 bases not matched to a gene. CDR1 and CDR2 (germline): SGHRS, YFSETQ. The CDR3 consists of 15 residues. The CDR3 bases are TGCGCCAGCAGCTTCGGGGGACAGGGCGTAGAGACCCAGTACTTC. Protein: CASSFGGQGVETQYF.